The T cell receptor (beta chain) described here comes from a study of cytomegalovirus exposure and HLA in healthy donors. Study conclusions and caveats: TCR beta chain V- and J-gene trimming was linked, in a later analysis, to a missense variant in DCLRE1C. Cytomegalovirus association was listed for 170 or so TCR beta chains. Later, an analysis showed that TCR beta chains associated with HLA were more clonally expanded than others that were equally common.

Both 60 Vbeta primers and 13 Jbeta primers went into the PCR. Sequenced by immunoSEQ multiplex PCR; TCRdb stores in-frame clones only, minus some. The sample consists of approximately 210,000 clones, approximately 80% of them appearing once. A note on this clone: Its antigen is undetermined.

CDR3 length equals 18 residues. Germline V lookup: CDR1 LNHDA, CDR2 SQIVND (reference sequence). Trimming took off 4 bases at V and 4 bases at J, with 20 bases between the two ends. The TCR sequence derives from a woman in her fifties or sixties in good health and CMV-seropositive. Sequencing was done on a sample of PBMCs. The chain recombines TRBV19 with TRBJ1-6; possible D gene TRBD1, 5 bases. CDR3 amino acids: CASSTALSPGGYNSPLHF. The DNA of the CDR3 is TGTGCCAGTAGTACAGCTTTATCACCCGGGGGGTATAATTCACCCCTCCACTTT. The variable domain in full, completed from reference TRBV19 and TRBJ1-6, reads DGGITQSPKYLFRKEGQNVTLSCEQNLNHDAMYWYRQDPGQGLRLIYYSQIVNDFQKGDIAEGYSVSREKKESFPLTVTSAQKNPTAFYLCASSTALSPGGYNSPLHFGNGTRLTVT.